This T cell receptor beta chain was profiled in a study of cytomegalovirus exposure and HLA in healthy donors. Study overall: Both the approximately 120 validation repertoires and the 666 first-cohort repertoires used the same platform, as reported by a later analysis.

Germline V gives CDR1 SGHRS, CDR2 YFSETQ. The CDR3 is 13 amino acids. V lost 7 bases, J lost 7 bases, and 5 bases stayed unmatched. Study results and caveats: Subsequent analysis of the roughly 120 validation repertoires found a tendency for first-cohort TCR clusters to co-occur. It was reportedly the case that the classifier diagnosed cytomegalovirus status with high specificity and sensitivity. Rarity characterized most TCR sequences, yet some public TCRs appeared in many donors.

This clone was seen just once. Its specificity is not known. Profiling relied on immunoSEQ multiplex PCR, and the TCRdb table lists in-frame clones only, not all of them. Of fewer than 95,000 clones in the sample, about 93% were seen once. The sequence was collected from a woman between 18 and 30 years old in good health and CMV-seronegative. The rearrangement uses TRBV5-1 and TRBJ1-6; 7 positions agree with TRBD1. Sequencing was carried out using PBMCs. CDR3 loop: CASGRGENSPLHF. DNA of the CDR3: TGCGCCAGCGGCAGGGGGGAGAATTCACCCCTCCACTTT. Full variable domain (rest looked up from reference TRBV5-1 and TRBJ1-6): KAGVTQTPRYLIKTRGQQVTLSCSPISGHRSVSWYQQTPGQGLQFLFEYFSETQRNKGNFPGRFSGRQFSNSRSEMNVSTLELGDSALYLCASGRGENSPLHFGNGTRLTVT.